A selection of T cell receptor beta chains follows, all from one sample in a study of post-analysis software for immune sequencing data. MiXCR, run by TCRdb on the PCR reads, gives a single entry per CDR3 protein. The sample contains 450,000 to 700,000 distinct CDR3 sequences, around 44% of which appear only once. Sequences were obtained from blood. The receptors derive from a girl under 18 with multiple sclerosis. The CDR3 runs from the conserved cysteine through the conserved F or W. Each record gives: clone size, J gene, V gene, D gene, CDR3 DNA, CDR3 protein. The D gene is left open where the match is weak. The size of a clone is reported for some rows only, either as once, few or many, or as a class for expanded clones.

>.|TRBJ2-1|TRBV7-9|.
TGTGCCAGCAGCTCTCTAGTTGGCCGCAGCTCCTACAATGAGCAGTTCTTC
CASSSLVGRSSYNEQFF
>.|TRBJ2-3|TRBV5-8|.
TGTGCCAGCAGCTTGATGGGGGCTACGCAGTATTTT
CASSLMGATQYF
>few|TRBJ2-3|TRBV9|.
TGTGCCAGCAGCGTAGAGACGGTACTGAGGGCAGATACGCAGTATTTT
CASSVETVLRADTQYF
>once|TRBJ1-1|TRBV24-1|TRBD1
TGTGCCACCAGTGTCGGGGGACAGACTGAAGCTTTCTTT
CATSVGGQTEAFF
>.|TRBJ2-7|TRBV6-5|TRBD2
TGTGCCAGCAGTTTCGAGCGGGGGCGCCCCTCTTACGAGCAGTACTTC
CASSFERGRPSYEQYF
>few|TRBJ2-3|TRBV6-5|TRBD2
TGTGCCAGCAGTTACGGGCGCCCGGCCCGGACTAGCGGTGAGGGGACAGATACGCAGTATTTT
CASSYGRPARTSGEGTDTQYF
>.|TRBJ2-3|TRBV5-1|.
TGCGCCAGCAGCGCCGTCGCAGATACGCAGTATTTT
CASSAVADTQYF
>.|TRBJ1-1|TRBV7-8|.
TGTGCCAGCAGCTTAGCAGCATGGCGGGGGACTGAAGCTTTCTTT
CASSLAAWRGTEAFF
>.|TRBJ2-5|TRBV5-6|.
TGTGCCAGCAGCTTGGTGCGGGACAGAGGAGAGACCCAGTACTTC
CASSLVRDRGETQYF
>.|TRBJ1-2|TRBV12-3/TRBV12-4|.
TGTGCCAGCAGTTCCATGAATGGCTACACCTTC
CASSSMNGYTF
>.|TRBJ1-2|TRBV3-1|.
TGTGCCAGCAGCCTGCAAGCTGTCAGGGGAGAGCATGGCTACACCTTC
CASSLQAVRGEHGYTF
>.|TRBJ1-6|TRBV3-1|.
TGTGCCAGCAGCCCTCGACAGAACTCACCCCTCCACTTT
CASSPRQNSPLHF
>.|TRBJ2-3|TRBV3-1|.
TGTGCCAGCAGTCAAGCGGCTAGCGACGATACGCAGTATTTT
CASSQAASDDTQYF
>.|TRBJ1-4|TRBV2|TRBD1
TGTGCCAGCTCACAGGGGCAGGGGACTAATGAAAAACTGTTTTTT
CASSQGQGTNEKLFF
>.|TRBJ2-7|TRBV27|TRBD1
TGTGCCAGCAGCCGATCGGCCCCGATCGGGACAGTTTCCTACGAGCAGTACTTC
CASSRSAPIGTVSYEQYF
>.|TRBJ2-7|TRBV6-1|.
TGTGCCAGCAGTGGCCCGACAAGGAGGGACCCTAGGAGCTCCTACGAGCAGTACTTC
CASSGPTRRDPRSSYEQYF
>.|TRBJ2-5|TRBV12-3/TRBV12-4|.
TGTGCCAGCAGTTTCCAGGGGGGACAGACCCAGTACTTC
CASSFQGGQTQYF
>few|TRBJ2-1|TRBV12-3/TRBV12-4|.
TGTGCCAGCAGTTTAAAGGGGGTTCATGAGCAGTTCTTC
CASSLKGVHEQFF
>.|TRBJ2-5|TRBV25-1|.
TGTGCCAGCAGTGAGGGCAGGGAAGAGACCCAGTACTTC
CASSEGREETQYF
>few|TRBJ2-1|TRBV5-1|TRBD2
TGCGCCAGCAGCCGCGGACTAGGCCCCCAGGTGGTCAATGAGCAGTTCTTC
CASSRGLGPQVVNEQFF
>.|TRBJ1-4|TRBV6-5|.
TGTGCCAGCAGTTACTCCCGGAATAATGAAAAACTGTTTTTT
CASSYSRNNEKLFF
>.|TRBJ2-3|TRBV12-3/TRBV12-4|.
TGTGCCGGCAGTTTGGAGAGGACAGATACGCAGTATTTT
CAGSLERTDTQYF
>.|TRBJ1-2|TRBV7-9|.
TGTGCCAGCGTCGAGGATGGCTACACCTTC
CASVEDGYTF
>.|TRBJ2-1|TRBV12-3/TRBV12-4|.
TGTGCCAGCAGGCGGTCCGGGACTCAATACAATGAGCAGTTCTTC
CASRRSGTQYNEQFF
>.|TRBJ2-7|TRBV7-9|TRBD2
TGTGCCAGCAGCGTAACTAGCGGGCCGAGGTTGTACGAGCAGTACTTC
CASSVTSGPRLYEQYF
>.|TRBJ2-5|TRBV7-2|TRBD2
TGTGCCAGCAGCCTCAGCGGGGGCCGGGAGACCCAGTACTTC
CASSLSGGRETQYF
>.|TRBJ2-7|TRBV20-1|.
TGCAGTGCTAGAGTCCGGGACGAGCAGTACTTC
CSARVRDEQYF
>few|TRBJ1-1|TRBV4-1|.
TGCGCCAGCAGCCCCCTCGGATTGGGGGCTTTCTTT
CASSPLGLGAFF
>few|TRBJ2-7|TRBV7-3|.
TGTGCCAGCAGGTCACTGGCCGACTACGAGCAGTACTTC
CASRSLADYEQYF
>few|TRBJ1-2|TRBV12-3/TRBV12-4|.
TGTGCCAGCAGTTTAAGTGCAGGGGCGGACTATGGCTACACCTTC
CASSLSAGADYGYTF
>.|TRBJ1-2|TRBV7-9|.
TGTGCCAGCAGCTTAGTGGCAGGCCGAGGTTCATATGGCTACACCTTC
CASSLVAGRGSYGYTF
>.|TRBJ2-1|TRBV11-2|TRBD2
TGTGCCAGCAGCTCGCAGGTGGCTAGCGGACGAGGTGAGCAGTTCTTC
CASSSQVASGRGEQFF
>few|TRBJ1-6|TRBV20-1|.
TGCAGTGCTAGAGAACCCACGGCCAGGGTTGGTTCACCCCTCCACTTT
CSAREPTARVGSPLHF
>few|TRBJ2-5|TRBV6-5|.
TGTGCCAGCAGGGACGAGCAAGAGACCCAGTACTTC
CASRDEQETQYF
>few|TRBJ1-1|TRBV12-3/TRBV12-4|.
TGTGCCAGCAGTTTGGCGGCGGGAAAAAACACTGAAGCTTTCTTT
CASSLAAGKNTEAFF
>few|TRBJ2-1|TRBV24-1|TRBD1
TGTGCCACCAGTGAGACCGGGACAGGGGGCGTATATGAGCAGTTCTTC
CATSETGTGGVYEQFF
>.|TRBJ2-5|TRBV27|.
TGTGCCAGCAGCTCCGGAGCCAACCAAGAGACCCAGTACTTC
CASSSGANQETQYF
>many|TRBJ2-5|TRBV6-5|.
TGTGCCAGCAGTTACTCGTACAGACAAGAGACCCAGTACTTC
CASSYSYRQETQYF
>.|TRBJ2-1|TRBV3-1|.
TGTGCCAGCAGCCCTCCGAAGAGCTCCTACAATGAGCAGTTCTTC
CASSPPKSSYNEQFF
>.|TRBJ1-5|TRBV7-9|.
TGTGCCAGCAGCTTTGGAGAACGGCCCCAGCATTTT
CASSFGERPQHF
>few|TRBJ1-2|TRBV12-5|TRBD1
TGTGCTAGTGGTCTAATCAGGACAGGGGATGGCTACACCTTC
CASGLIRTGDGYTF
>few|TRBJ2-3|TRBV2|.
TGTGCCCGAGAATTGGCAGCTTCAGATACGCAGTATTTT
CARELAASDTQYF
>.|TRBJ2-1|TRBV6-5|TRBD1
TGTGCCAGCAGTTCCGGGACAGGGGGTCGTAATGAGCAGTTCTTC
CASSSGTGGRNEQFF
>.|TRBJ2-1|TRBV14|.
TGTGTCAGCAGCCAATCCCTACGACGGGCAGGGTACAATGAGCAGTTCTTC
CVSSQSLRRAGYNEQFF
>once|TRBJ2-3|TRBV12-3/TRBV12-4|.
TGTGCCAGCAGTGGGAGACTAGTACCTACGCAGTATTTT
CASSGRLVPTQYF